The clone carrying this TCR beta chain has a handful of counts. This sample is part of a study of T cells in Graves' hyperthyroidism and ophthalmopathy. The CDR3 extends over 16 amino acids. The ends were cut back, 6 bases at V and 1 base at J, with 18 bases in the middle. Germline assignment: CDR1 LNHDA and CDR2 SQIVND (reference sequence). Patients having uncontrolled infection, another autoimmune disease, pregnancy or lactation were not included. Amplification of TCR beta CDR3 regions was performed using RNA transcripts as template. Primed by the HTBI set, a first-round RT-PCR was run on the TCR CDR3. TCRdb re-called the multiplex PCR reads through MiXCR, storing one row per CDR3 protein. The sample has nearly 600,000 distinct CDR3 sequences, 14% seen once.

The material sequenced was blood. This clonotype originated in a woman between 18 and 30 years old with Graves' ophthalmopathy. V usage is TRBV19 and J usage is TRBJ1-1; no reliable D call. The CDR3 reads CASSPSGVRPNTEAFF. Written as DNA, the CDR3 is TGTGCCAGTAGCCCAAGTGGCGTCCGCCCGAACACTGAAGCTTTCTTT.